The entry below describes one TCR beta chain. It lacks a known antigen. Per-base quality was not reported, and no clone a single base away is much larger than it. The data derive from a study of CD8 T cells in Susac syndrome (dated by TCRdb to between 2018 and 2020). At the level of the whole study: Whether CD8+ T cell activation and differentiation in Susac syndrome was antigen driven was tested using repertoire sequencing. The study compared CD8+ T cell repertoire clonality among roughly eleven healthy donors, roughly 14 Susac syndrome patients and about 16 multiple sclerosis patients.

After removal of 5 bases from V and 6 bases from J, the junction retains 9 bases not matched to a gene. Reading the germline V gene (reference sequence) gives CDR1 SGHNT and CDR2 YYREEE. Inclusive of the bounding cysteine and phenylalanine, the CDR3 is 15 residues long. Only the CDR3 region is kept as DNA, spanning 45 bases read in frame from base 1. RNA was extracted with the RNeasy kit and roughly 0.45 to 1 ug was reverse transcribed using random hexamers. The immunoSEQ multiplex PCR assay, which covers 54 Vbeta and 13 Jbeta segments, was used to amplify TCR beta CDR3 regions. PCR amplification bias was corrected using a synthetic template baseline for primer optimization and computational correction. Turning to the authors' computational methods: Reads were annotated to V, D and J genes according to IMGT and were analyzed with immunoSEQ Analyzer, with only productive sequences retained. Clonality was computed as one minus Shannon entropy normalized by log2 of the number of productive unique sequences. For each patient and control, public and private clones were evaluated within the 100 most prevalent clones. Clones were defined as Susac-specific when absent from the healthy and MS cohorts, from about a thousand published viral clones and from other ImmuneACCESS disease sequences. TCRdb ran its own pipeline on the public reads, namely fastp trimming at Q25 and MiXCR clone calling, and kept in-frame beta chains. Entries are consolidated by CDR3 protein sequence, retaining the most common genes and DNA. None of the V and J calls come from the authors' own analysis; TCRdb made them. The sample includes 50,000 to 60,000 distinct CDR3 sequences, with around nine tenths observed a single time. The ten largest clonotypes hold 0.15% to 0.2% of the sample.

High-throughput TCR beta sequencing profiled peripheral blood CD8+ and CD4+ T cells from healthy donors, Susac syndrome patients and multiple sclerosis patients. Healthy donors were included as age- and sex-matched controls. Bulk CD8+ and CD4+ T cells were purified by magnetic negative isolation, whereas CD8+ TEMRA cells were enriched by FACS. Blood was collected in EDTA tubes and processed within 24 hours, with PBMCs isolated through density gradient centrifugation. PBMCs intended for TCR sequencing were frozen in liquid nitrogen and were later thawed in a 37 degrees C water bath. A purity of at least 90% was achieved for sorted or isolated CD4+, CD8+ and CD8+ TEMRA cells. The full study reports these points: The number of individuals in the TCR sequencing and HLA analysis was acknowledged as relatively small.

The rearranged segments are TRBV5-4 and TRBJ2-1, with 9 bases in between that match TRBD1. Sample: CD8+ T cells from PBMCs. The TCR comes from a human donor in good health. The CDR3 loop reads CASSRGQGTGNEQFF. In nucleotides, the sequence is TGTGCCAGCAGTAGAGGACAGGGGACCGGCAATGAGCAGTTCTTC.